The 15 T cell receptor beta chains reported below all come from one sample, sequenced in a study of OX40 agonist ivuxolimab in advanced cancers. Library preparation was by the immunoSEQ multiplex PCR assay. TCRdb took this table from immuneACCESS and kept in-frame rearrangements with V and J called. Such tables lack part of the clones; where checked against another copy, unresolved V genes explain under half of the gap, and the rest is unexplained. Recorded for this sample are some 90,000 clones; around 90% of them occurred a single time. Of the sample, 3% to 3.5% is held by the ten largest clones. The sequencing here drew on CD4+ or CD8+ T cells sorted from blood, taken in a trial of the OX40 agonist ivuxolimab. The receptors stem from an adult with an advanced solid tumor such as melanoma, head and neck, liver or kidney cancer.

This clone has a single count. The chain combines TRBV6-5 with TRBJ2-3; D perhaps matches TRBD2 (7 bases). V lost 4 bases to trimming and J lost 5 bases, with 16 bases between them. This CDR3 has 15 amino acids. CDR1 MNHEY and CDR2 SVGAGI come from the germline V gene. CDR3 DNA: TGTGCCAGCAGTTGGACGGGGGGCCCTGGAGATACGCAGTATTTT. Its protein is CASSWTGGPGDTQYF.

This clone has a single count. This sequence joins TRBV5-1 and TRBJ2-5; 10 nucleotides agree with TRBD2. Per the germline V gene, CDR1 is SGHRS and CDR2 is YFSETQ. The V gene end was trimmed by 4 bases and the J gene end by 2 bases; junction bases not matched to a gene: 2. The CDR3 loop spans 14 amino acids. CDR3 in DNA: TGCGCCAGCAGCCTAGCGGGAGTACAAGAGACCCAGTACTTC. This sequence encodes CASSLAGVQETQYF.

The chain joins TRBV14 to TRBJ1-1; no clear D. CDR1 SGHDN and CDR2 FVKESK come from the germline V gene. CDR3 size: 16 residues. The ends were cut back, 1 base at V and 5 bases at J, with 17 bases in the middle. The CDR3: CASSQAPPGYRTEAFF. The CDR3 bases are TGTGCCAGCAGCCAAGCCCCACCTGGGTATAGGACTGAAGCTTTCTTT.

On this clone itself: Other DNA sequences in the sample encode the same CDR3. The genes are TRBV5-1 and TRBJ2-1; no clear D. The germline gives CDR1 SGHRS, CDR2 YFSETQ. V was cut by 0 bases and J by 7 bases, with 2 bases left in between. The CDR3 contains 11 residues. The CDR3 protein is CASSLGNEQFF. CDR3 DNA sequence: TGCGCCAGCAGCTTGGGTAATGAGCAGTTCTTC.

V gene TRBV6-5 combines with J gene TRBJ1-3, with TRBD1 matching 7 bases. This CDR3 is built from 15 residues. Germline-derived CDR1 and CDR2 are MNHEY and SVGAGI. The J segment lost 4 bases and the V segment lost 6 bases, leaving 9 bases of the junction unmatched. CDR3 DNA sequence: TGTGCCAGCAGCCAGGGGGGCGTTGTAGGAAACACCATATATTTT. Translating it yields CASSQGGVVGNTIYF.

DNA of the CDR3: TGTGCCAGCTCACCCTTCGTTAGGACAGGAGGAACAGATACGCAGTATTTT. Translated: CASSPFVRTGGTDTQYF. The V gene is TRBV18, the J gene TRBJ2-3; 7 bases are a match to TRBD1. V was pared by 3 bases and J by 3 bases, with 12 bases of the junction left unmatched. This CDR3 has 17 amino acids. The germline V gene has CDR1 KGHSH and CDR2 LQKENI.

The rearrangement uses TRBV6-6 and TRBJ1-3; D is possibly TRBD1 (6 bases). CDR1 is MNHNY and CDR2 is SVGAGI in the germline V gene (reference sequence). Trimming took off 0 bases at V and 4 bases at J, with 13 bases between the two ends. The CDR3 covers 16 residues. CDR3 sequence: CASSYSVGGRGNTIYF. DNA for the CDR3: TGTGCCAGCAGTTACTCTGTAGGGGGGCGAGGAAACACCATATATTTT.

The chain is built from TRBV30 and TRBJ1-2, with 10 bases lining up with TRBD1. Losses at the gene ends were 4 bases for V and 5 bases for J; bases not matched to a gene: 7. Germline values: CDR1 GTSNPN, CDR2 SVGIG (reference sequence). This CDR3 contains 14 residues. CDR3 sequence: CAWMGTGEVYGYTF. CDR3 in DNA: TGTGCCTGGATGGGGACAGGGGAAGTGTATGGCTACACCTTC.

This rearrangement joins TRBV4-1 to TRBJ1-1, with D possibly TRBD1 on 5 matching bases. V was trimmed by 0 bases and J by 2 bases, leaving 16 bases between them. CDR1 and CDR2 from the germline V gene are MGHRA and YSYEKL. The CDR3 is 17 amino acids. CDR3 region: CASSQEYGGEINTEAFF. DNA of the CDR3: TGCGCCAGCAGCCAAGAATACGGGGGGGAGATCAACACTGAAGCTTTCTTT.

This clone was found once. J is TRBJ2-7 and V is TRBV27; no firm D call. This CDR3 is 15 amino acids long. Germline V gene lookup returns CDR1 MNHEY and CDR2 SMNVEV (reference sequence). Trimming stripped 1 base from V and 3 bases from J, with 13 bases between. Here the CDR3 DNA reads TGTGCCAGCAGTTTATACCCCAACAGATACTACGAGCAGTACTTC. Amino acid sequence: CASSLYPNRYYEQYF.

The chain uses TRBV6-5 and TRBJ2-7, with D hard to call. The V end lost 5 bases, the J end lost 3 bases, and 8 bases lay between the germline ends. CDR1 is MNHEY, CDR2 SVGAGI, per germline. The CDR3 contains 12 residues. CDR3 DNA: TGTGCCAGCAGTCTACAAAACTACGAGCAGTACTTC. Translated, it gives CASSLQNYEQYF.

The genes are TRBV2 and TRBJ2-2; D might be TRBD1 or TRBD2, each matching 5 bases. The ends were cut back, 2 bases at V and 4 bases at J, with 11 bases in the middle. Germline values: CDR1 SNHLY, CDR2 FYNNEI. There are 15 residues in the CDR3. This CDR3 reads CASSEYPGSTGELFF. DNA of the CDR3: TGTGCCAGCAGTGAATATCCAGGGAGCACCGGGGAGCTGTTTTTT.

The chain is built from TRBV19 and TRBJ2-5; the match to TRBD1 covers 12 bases. The length of the CDR3 is 15 residues. Trimming removed 3 bases from V and 4 bases from J; junction bases left unmatched: 3. CDR1 is LNHDA, CDR2 SQIVND, per germline (reference sequence). In nucleotides, the CDR3 is TGTGCCAGTAGTATGGGGACAGGGGGCGTAGAGACCCAGTACTTC. Protein product: CASSMGTGGVETQYF.

The J gene is TRBJ2-7, the V gene TRBV9; D might be TRBD1 or TRBD2, each matching 5 bases. V shed 0 bases and J shed 0 bases, with 7 bases lying between them. The CDR3 has 14 amino acids. Germline V gene lookup returns CDR1 SGDLS and CDR2 YYNGEE. CDR3 loop: CASSVEGSSYEQYF. CDR3 DNA sequence: TGTGCCAGCAGCGTAGAGGGGAGCTCCTACGAGCAGTACTTC.

The chain links TRBV25-1 to TRBJ2-7; TRBD2 agrees at 7 bases. Germline V gives CDR1 MGHDK, CDR2 SYGVNS. Germline trimming cut 6 bases from V and 0 bases from J; bases unmatched to any gene: 5. The CDR3 spans 14 residues. The CDR3: CASSHGGSSYEQYF. The CDR3 bases are TGTGCCAGCAGCCACGGGGGGAGCTCCTACGAGCAGTACTTC.